These T cell receptor beta chains were read from a single sample in a study of cytomegalovirus exposure and HLA in healthy donors. Repertoires were generated with immunoSEQ multiplex PCR, while TCRdb's copy carries only in-frame clones and drops some. The repertoire holds tens of thousands of clones, with approximately 64% as singletons. Sequencing used PBMCs. The receptor set was obtained from a woman between 45 and 65 years old in good health and CMV-seropositive. The CDR3 runs from the conserved cysteine through the conserved F or W. The D gene is left open where the match is weak. Clone size, where shown, is once, few, many, or a class for clones that have expanded.

cdr3_nt: TGTGCCAGCAGTTTCTTCAACAGCATGAACACTGAAGCTTTCTTT; cdr3_aa: CASSFFNSMNTEAFF; d_call: -; v_call: TRBV28; j_call: TRBJ1-1; clone_size: once
cdr3_nt: TGTGCCAGCAGCCCAAACAAGGGTGAGGGTAACTATGGCTACACCTTC; cdr3_aa: CASSPNKGEGNYGYTF; d_call: -; v_call: TRBV14; j_call: TRBJ1-2; clone_size: -
cdr3_nt: TGCGCCAGCAGTGGGAGGTCTGAAAAACTGTTTTTT; cdr3_aa: CASSGRSEKLFF; d_call: -; v_call: TRBV10-1; j_call: TRBJ1-4; clone_size: many
cdr3_nt: TGTGCCAGCTCACCTTTAAGCGGAGGAGGGTCCAATACTGAAGCTTTCTTT; cdr3_aa: CASSPLSGGGSNTEAFF; d_call: -; v_call: TRBV18; j_call: TRBJ1-1; clone_size: -
cdr3_nt: TGTGCCAGCAGCCCGACAGGGTTTAATGAAAAACTGTTTTTT; cdr3_aa: CASSPTGFNEKLFF; d_call: TRBD1; v_call: TRBV6-5; j_call: TRBJ1-4; clone_size: few
cdr3_nt: TGTGCCAGCAGCTCTACCGCGGACATTGACAGGGGGCGCCGATCCTACGAGCAGTACTTC; cdr3_aa: CASSSTADIDRGRRSYEQYF; d_call: TRBD1; v_call: TRBV7-8; j_call: TRBJ2-7; clone_size: -
cdr3_nt: TGTGCCAGCAGTAGCGCGGGGTACACTGAAGCTTTCTTT; cdr3_aa: CASSSAGYTEAFF; d_call: -; v_call: TRBV27; j_call: TRBJ1-1; clone_size: -
cdr3_nt: TGTGCCACCAGCAGAGATCCAGGGTACAGCTACGAGCAGTACTTC; cdr3_aa: CATSRDPGYSYEQYF; d_call: -; v_call: TRBV15; j_call: TRBJ2-7; clone_size: -
cdr3_nt: TGCGCCAGCAGGTTGGACGCGGATCAGCCCCAGCATTTT; cdr3_aa: CASRLDADQPQHF; d_call: -; v_call: TRBV5-1; j_call: TRBJ1-5; clone_size: -
cdr3_nt: TGTGCCAGCAGTCCGCAGGGTGGAGGCTACACCTTC; cdr3_aa: CASSPQGGGYTF; d_call: -; v_call: TRBV27; j_call: TRBJ1-2; clone_size: -
cdr3_nt: TGTGCCAGCAGCTTATTCAGATCTGGAAACACCATATATTTT; cdr3_aa: CASSLFRSGNTIYF; d_call: -; v_call: TRBV7-8; j_call: TRBJ1-3; clone_size: few
cdr3_nt: TGTGCCTGGAATTATAGACAGGGGGCGAGTACTGAAGCTTTCTTT; cdr3_aa: CAWNYRQGASTEAFF; d_call: TRBD1; v_call: TRBV30; j_call: TRBJ1-1; clone_size: -
cdr3_nt: TGTGCCAGCAGCTTGGAGGCAGGGCGCTCCTACGAGCAGTACTTC; cdr3_aa: CASSLEAGRSYEQYF; d_call: -; v_call: TRBV5-4; j_call: TRBJ2-7; clone_size: few
cdr3_nt: TGTGCCAGCAGCTTAAGGGGATGGAACACTGAAGCTTTCTTT; cdr3_aa: CASSLRGWNTEAFF; d_call: -; v_call: TRBV13; j_call: TRBJ1-1; clone_size: -
cdr3_nt: TGCAGCGTTGAAGGGGCCTGGGACACTGAAGCTTTCTTT; cdr3_aa: CSVEGAWDTEAFF; d_call: -; v_call: TRBV29-1; j_call: TRBJ1-1; clone_size: -
cdr3_nt: TGTGCCAGCAGACTACAGGGGGCCACTGAAGCTTTCTTT; cdr3_aa: CASRLQGATEAFF; d_call: TRBD1; v_call: TRBV6-5; j_call: TRBJ1-1; clone_size: -
cdr3_nt: TGTGCCTGGAGCCACGGGACAGGGGGCAATGAGGGGGCTGAAGCTTTCTTT; cdr3_aa: CAWSHGTGGNEGAEAFF; d_call: TRBD1; v_call: TRBV30; j_call: TRBJ1-1; clone_size: -
cdr3_nt: TGTGCCAGCAGTTTGCCTACTACAGGGTTCTACGAGCAGTACTTC; cdr3_aa: CASSLPTTGFYEQYF; d_call: -; v_call: TRBV28; j_call: TRBJ2-7; clone_size: -
cdr3_nt: TGTGCCAGCAGCTATATAGCGGGGGGACCAGATACGCAGTATTTT; cdr3_aa: CASSYIAGGPDTQYF; d_call: TRBD2; v_call: TRBV5-6; j_call: TRBJ2-3; clone_size: -
cdr3_nt: TGCACCAGCAGCTCCGGGACTAGCGGGGCCCCCGGGGAGCTGTTTTTT; cdr3_aa: CTSSSGTSGAPGELFF; d_call: -; v_call: TRBV1; j_call: TRBJ2-2; clone_size: once
cdr3_nt: TGTGCCAGCAGCTCCCGGGACAGGGGCTACGAGCAGTACTTC; cdr3_aa: CASSSRDRGYEQYF; d_call: TRBD1; v_call: TRBV7-2; j_call: TRBJ2-7; clone_size: -
cdr3_nt: TGTGCCAGCTCATTCCGACAGGGGGCGGATCAGCCCCAGCATTTT; cdr3_aa: CASSFRQGADQPQHF; d_call: TRBD1; v_call: TRBV18; j_call: TRBJ1-5; clone_size: -
cdr3_nt: TGTGCCAGCAGCTTATACTCTCTAGGACAGGGTGGTACCGGGGAGCTGTTTTTT; cdr3_aa: CASSLYSLGQGGTGELFF; d_call: TRBD1; v_call: TRBV11-3; j_call: TRBJ2-2; clone_size: once
cdr3_nt: TGTGCCAGCAGCCAAGTAACCGGGGGGCTCACAGATACGCAGTATTTT; cdr3_aa: CASSQVTGGLTDTQYF; d_call: -; v_call: TRBV14; j_call: TRBJ2-3; clone_size: -
cdr3_nt: TGTGCCAGCAGTCTGACGGGTAGCAATCAGCCCCAGCATTTT; cdr3_aa: CASSLTGSNQPQHF; d_call: -; v_call: TRBV2; j_call: TRBJ1-5; clone_size: -
cdr3_nt: TGCGCCAGCAGCGGGGACATCTCTGGAAACACCATATATTTT; cdr3_aa: CASSGDISGNTIYF; d_call: -; v_call: TRBV5-1; j_call: TRBJ1-3; clone_size: few
cdr3_nt: TGTGCCAGCAGTGGCTTGAACCGGGACACTATGAACACTGAAGCTTTCTTT; cdr3_aa: CASSGLNRDTMNTEAFF; d_call: -; v_call: TRBV25-1; j_call: TRBJ1-1; clone_size: -
cdr3_nt: TGTGCCAGCAGCCAAGATACACGGGGGGACACTGAAGCTTTCTTT; cdr3_aa: CASSQDTRGDTEAFF; d_call: -; v_call: TRBV4-2; j_call: TRBJ1-1; clone_size: -
cdr3_nt: TGCGCCAGCAGCCGCCAAGGGGGCCTTGAAAAACTGTTTTTT; cdr3_aa: CASSRQGGLEKLFF; d_call: TRBD1; v_call: TRBV5-1; j_call: TRBJ1-4; clone_size: -
cdr3_nt: TGTGCCATCAGGACTGGACTAGCGATTAGCACAGATACGCAGTATTTT; cdr3_aa: CAIRTGLAISTDTQYF; d_call: TRBD2; v_call: TRBV10-3; j_call: TRBJ2-3; clone_size: -
cdr3_nt: TGTGCCAGCAGCGCCCGGGGGGCAGGAAGACACGAGCAGTACTTC; cdr3_aa: CASSARGAGRHEQYF; d_call: -; v_call: TRBV11-2; j_call: TRBJ2-7; clone_size: few
cdr3_nt: TGTGCCAGCAGTCCCGACAGTGGCTACACCTTC; cdr3_aa: CASSPDSGYTF; d_call: -; v_call: TRBV2; j_call: TRBJ1-2; clone_size: -
cdr3_nt: TGTGCCAGTAGTATGTCTTCAGGGACTGAAGCTTTCTTT; cdr3_aa: CASSMSSGTEAFF; d_call: -; v_call: TRBV19; j_call: TRBJ1-1; clone_size: few
cdr3_nt: TGTGCCAGCAGCGTAGGCCCAGGGGACGAGCAGTACTTC; cdr3_aa: CASSVGPGDEQYF; d_call: -; v_call: TRBV9; j_call: TRBJ2-7; clone_size: few
cdr3_nt: TGCGCCAGCAGCCTGGGACTAGCGGACTACAATGAGCAGTTCTTC; cdr3_aa: CASSLGLADYNEQFF; d_call: TRBD2; v_call: TRBV5-1; j_call: TRBJ2-1; clone_size: few
cdr3_nt: TGTGCCAGCAACTGGCCCCGAGGTAGCAATCAGCCCCAGCATTTT; cdr3_aa: CASNWPRGSNQPQHF; d_call: -; v_call: TRBV2; j_call: TRBJ1-5; clone_size: -
cdr3_nt: TGCGCCAGCAGTTCCGGGACTAGCGGACCCACGGGGGAGCTGTTTTTT; cdr3_aa: CASSSGTSGPTGELFF; d_call: TRBD2; v_call: TRBV5-1; j_call: TRBJ2-2; clone_size: -
cdr3_nt: TGTGCCAGCAGCTTCAGGGGAATGAACACTGAAGCTTTCTTT; cdr3_aa: CASSFRGMNTEAFF; d_call: -; v_call: TRBV13; j_call: TRBJ1-1; clone_size: -
cdr3_nt: TGTGCCAGCAGCTACGGACAGGGTAGGTCCTACGAGCAGTACTTC; cdr3_aa: CASSYGQGRSYEQYF; d_call: TRBD1; v_call: TRBV7-9; j_call: TRBJ2-7; clone_size: -
cdr3_nt: TGTGCCAGCAGCTTGACAGGGACCCCAACTAACACTGAAGCTTTCTTT; cdr3_aa: CASSLTGTPTNTEAFF; d_call: -; v_call: TRBV5-5; j_call: TRBJ1-1; clone_size: -
cdr3_nt: TGTGCCAGCAGTTTCTACAGGGTCACTGAAGCTTTCTTT; cdr3_aa: CASSFYRVTEAFF; d_call: -; v_call: TRBV28; j_call: TRBJ1-1; clone_size: few
cdr3_nt: TGTGCCAGCCTACGCACGGACAGGGTTTCTGAAGCTTTCTTT; cdr3_aa: CASLRTDRVSEAFF; d_call: TRBD1; v_call: TRBV2; j_call: TRBJ1-1; clone_size: -